This T cell receptor beta chain was sequenced in a study of blood T cell repertoires in COVID-19. Trimming took off 2 bases at V and 6 bases at J, with 11 bases between the two ends. Germline values: CDR1 KGHSH, CDR2 LQKENI. The CDR3 sequence is 14 residues long. Using immunoSEQ multiplex PCR, the repertoire was profiled, and TCRdb retains in-frame clones only, with some absent. The sample has 200,000 to 300,000 clones; around 86% are singletons. This clone appeared a single time. The specimen was peripheral blood. The receptor was isolated from a woman aged 55-69 years with COVID-19, enrolled during active disease. The chain employs TRBV18 and TRBJ2-1; D unresolved. CDR3 region: CASSPEVLPNEQFF. For the CDR3, the DNA is TGTGCCAGCTCACCAGAGGTCCTACCCAATGAGCAGTTCTTC.